This TCR beta chain was profiled in a study of blood T cells in healthy people across ages (dated by TCRdb to between 2014 and 2017). For the wider study: In model experiments, template switching captured about one uniquely barcoded TCR beta cDNA molecule for every two T cells. Donors of different ages were randomly distributed across sequencing lanes to avoid experimental bias. The study measured age-related changes in TCR beta repertoire diversity using deep sequencing normalized with unique cDNA molecular identifiers. Donors were grouped into four age groups: young (average approximately 15 years), middle-aged (39), aged (about 60) and long-lived (approximately 81). Two additional independent replicas of 1 million unique cDNA reads from the same blood draw were analyzed for two donors (one aged 18 to 30 and one aged 80 or older). What the research found in general, with its limitations: Because the CMV infection status of the donors was unknown, age-related changes in expanded clonotypes may potentially have been confounded. The percentage of naive T cells measured by flow cytometry correlated strongly with observed TCR beta diversity. Bulk unsorted PBMC profiling prevented conclusive comparison of naive and antigen-experienced compartments. Observed TCR beta diversity per million T cells fell roughly linearly with age, and a significant reduction was already apparent by age approximately 41. Estimates of total diversity based on one million sequenced T cells were considered lower bounds and underestimates. Compared with the aged group, more naive CD4+ T cells, fewer expanded clones and increased TCR diversity were shown by the long-lived group, suggesting age selection.

This clonotype was seen repeatedly, ten times or more. No cognate antigen has been identified for it. No qualities accompany the bases; no much larger clone lies one base away. Spanning cysteine to phenylalanine, the CDR3 consists of 16 amino acids. Just the 48-base CDR3 DNA is kept, in frame starting at base 1. Germline trimming: 1 base from V, 8 bases from J; junction bases outside gene matches: 10. Libraries came from 5' RACE. TCRdb names Illumina HiSeq 2500 as the instrument used. A second PCR of roughly 6 to 12 cycles was performed with a sample-barcoded 5' primer and a J-beta primer mix. A template-switch 5' adaptor carrying 12 random nucleotides introduced a unique molecular identifier onto each TCR beta cDNA molecule. Each sample yielded at least 2.5 million CDR3-containing paired-end reads. The Mint cDNA synthesis kit, primed by a TRBC-specific oligonucleotide, was used to synthesize first-strand cDNA from all RNA. Following uracil-DNA glycosylase treatment, all cDNA underwent a first 18-cycle PCR with the universal primers M1SS and BC2_uni_R. Under the source paper's analysis protocol: For normalization, 1 million high-quality reads were randomly selected from each sample, with every read carrying a distinct molecular identifier. Instead of being binned into consensus sequences, reads that shared molecular identifiers were thrown out. MiTCR, with a Q25 quality threshold and the strictest error-elimination algorithm, was used for CDR3 identification, clonotype clustering and error correction. A nonparametric unseen species model with Euler transformation was used to estimate lower-bound total TCR beta diversity. Using fastp at Q25 and MiXCR, TCRdb reprocessed the public reads and kept productive beta chains. Duplicate CDR3 protein sequences are folded into a single record with the most common DNA and genes. The V and J calls were determined by TCRdb, not by the authors. This sample comprises fewer than 800,000 distinct CDR3 sequences, around a fifth of them detected only once. Roughly 3.4% of the sample is taken by the ten largest.

Donors were 39 systemically healthy Caucasian individuals from Russia aged roughly 6 to 100 years. Each donor gave roughly 9 milliliters of peripheral blood, drawn into EDTA-treated Vacutainer tubes. Ficoll-Paque density-gradient centrifugation was used to isolate PBMCs, with at least 6.5 million per sample. Trizol reagent was used to extract total RNA from the PBMCs, yielding at least 6 micrograms per sample. For every donor, an aliquot of PBMCs went through flow cytometry to measure the percentages of naive CD45RAhigh/CD27high T cells. The chain employs TRBV12-3 or TRBV12-4 and TRBJ2-4, with 8 central nucleotides matching TRBD1. The specimen sequenced was blood. The TCR sequence derives from a man in his 70s in good health. Read as DNA, the sequence is TGTGCCAGCAGTTTAGTTATGACAGGGGCCTCAGACATTCAGTACTTC. This encodes CASSLVMTGASDIQYF.